One and the same sample provided the 25 T cell receptor beta chains below, sequenced in a study of T cells after yellow fever vaccination. TCRdb used MiXCR to reprocess the 5' RACE reads, holding one entry per CDR3 protein. The sample shows hundreds of thousands of distinct CDR3 sequences, roughly 14% of them seen only once. The input for sequencing was PBMCs, taken on the day of the yellow fever booster vaccination. The receptors derive from a young man who received the YFV17D yellow fever vaccine.

This clonotype was detected only a few times. This chain joins TRBV20-1 and TRBJ2-3, with unresolved D. The length of the CDR3 is 15 residues. V shed 4 bases and J shed 0 bases, with 14 bases lying between them. Per germline, CDR1 DFQATT and CDR2 SNEGSKA (reference sequence). The CDR3 nucleotides read TGCAGTGCTACCAAAGGGCTGCCTAGCACAGATACGCAGTATTTT. The encoded protein is CSATKGLPSTDTQYF.

This chain connects TRBV12-3 or TRBV12-4 to TRBJ1-3; D not resolved. V lost 6 bases and J lost 0, with 9 bases in between. The CDR3 is 14 residues long. The CDR3 bases are TGTGCCAGCAGGTTATCAAACTCTGGAAACACCATATATTTT. Protein sequence: CASRLSNSGNTIYF.

CDR3 loop: CASSLPGPQRTDTQYF. In nucleotides, the CDR3 is TGCGCCAGCAGCTTACCGGGACCCCAGCGCACAGATACGCAGTATTTT. This chain connects TRBV5-1 to TRBJ2-3, with D perhaps given as TRBD1 or TRBD2 (5 bases each). The CDR3 sequence is 16 residues long. V lost 2 bases, J lost 1 base, and 14 bases lay in between. Per the germline V gene, CDR1 is SGHRS and CDR2 is YFSETQ. The full variable domain, in which reference TRBV5-1 and TRBJ2-3 provide the parts outside the CDR3, is KAGVTQTPRYLIKTRGQQVTLSCSPISGHRSVSWYQQTPGQGLQFLFEYFSETQRNKGNFPGRFSGRQFSNSRSEMNVSTLELGDSALYLCASSLPGPQRTDTQYFGPGTRLTVL.

This clonotype was counted at least ten times. The rearrangement joins TRBV7-9 to TRBJ1-5; D ambiguous. Trimming removed 6 bases at V and 4 bases at J, with 7 bases between. The CDR3 sequence is 12 residues long. Germline values: CDR1 SEHNR, CDR2 FQNEAQ (reference sequence). The CDR3 nucleotides are TGTGCCAGCAGTTCCAGAAATCAGCCCCAGCATTTT. This codes for CASSSRNQPQHF.

This sequence joins TRBV7-2 and TRBJ2-1; TRBD2 matches 7 bases. V dropped 5 bases and J dropped 1; count of bases not matched to a gene: 8. The CDR3 length is 16 residues. Germline lookup yields CDR1 SGHTA and CDR2 FQGNSA. The CDR3 protein is CASSLLTGGSYNEQFF. CDR3 DNA: TGTGCCAGCAGCCTCTTAACGGGAGGATCCTACAATGAGCAGTTCTTC.

V and J are TRBV12-3 or TRBV12-4 and TRBJ1-4; tentative D call: TRBD1 (6 bases). Trimming removed 5 bases at V and 8 bases at J, with 15 bases between. This CDR3 has 14 residues. CDR3 amino acids: CASSPEGVKEKLFF. CDR3 coding DNA: TGTGCCAGCAGTCCCGAGGGGGTAAAAGAAAAACTGTTTTTT.

The chain employs TRBV5-6 and TRBJ2-1; TRBD2 agrees at 8 bases. The CDR3 runs 17 residues. J lost 9 bases, V lost 3 bases, and 17 bases had no gene match. Germline CDR1 and CDR2: SGHDT and YYEEEE. CDR3 DNA sequence: TGTGCCAGCAGCTGGCGCCGAGCGGGAGTTGGGGGTAGTGAGCAGTTCTTC. It codes for CASSWRRAGVGGSEQFF.

This clonotype turned up a few times. This rearrangement joins TRBV27 to TRBJ2-1; D may be TRBD1 (6 bases). This CDR3 spans 17 amino acids. Deletions cut 6 bases from V and 4 bases from J, with 22 bases between. Per the germline V gene, CDR1 is MNHEY and CDR2 is SMNVEV (reference sequence). For the CDR3, the DNA is TGTGCCAGCAGCCGGGCCTCGACAGGTAGTCGTTACAATGAGCAGTTCTTC. Its protein is CASSRASTGSRYNEQFF.

V and J are TRBV20-1 and TRBJ2-2, with no clear D. CDR3 size: 12 residues. The V end lost 3 bases, the J end lost 4 bases, and 6 bases lay between the germline ends. Germline CDR1 is DFQATT and CDR2 is SNEGSKA (reference sequence). CDR3 sequence reads: CSASSVTGELFF. The CDR3 region has the DNA TGCAGTGCTAGCTCGGTCACCGGGGAGCTGTTTTTT.

Only one count was recorded for this clonotype. The CDR3 reads CASSQDAGYEQYF. Here the CDR3 DNA reads TGCGCCAGCAGCCAAGATGCGGGTTACGAGCAGTACTTC. This chain links TRBV4-3 with TRBJ2-7; D might be TRBD2 (5 bases). V was trimmed by 0 bases and J by 4 bases, leaving 7 bases between them. CDR1 LGHNA and CDR2 YSLEER come from the germline V gene. The CDR3 covers 13 residues.

This sequence joins TRBV20-1 and TRBJ2-3; 9 bases fit TRBD2. V dropped 4 bases and J dropped 5; count of bases not matched to a gene: 7. CDR3 length equals 14 residues. The germline V gene has CDR1 DFQATT and CDR2 SNEGSKA (reference sequence). The CDR3 sequence is CSAKVPAGGDTQYF. The CDR3 region has the DNA TGCAGTGCTAAGGTCCCAGCGGGAGGAGATACGCAGTATTTT.

As DNA, the CDR3 is TGTGCCCTGCCCCTCCCTGAGGCCGGGACACATAGCAATCAGCCCCAGCATTTT. Translating gives CALPLPEAGTHSNQPQHF. The chain couples TRBV10-3 to TRBJ1-5; possibly TRBD1 for D (6 bases). There are 18 residues in the CDR3. Germline values: CDR1 ENHRY, CDR2 SYGVKD. V lost 11 bases, J lost 0 bases, and 26 bases lay in between.

This clonotype showed up just a few times. This chain uses TRBV30 with TRBJ2-1; perhaps TRBD2 as D (5 bases). This CDR3 is built from 12 residues. Per the germline V gene, CDR1 is GTSNPN and CDR2 is SVGIG (reference sequence). Trimming stripped 1 base from V and 14 bases from J, with 15 bases between. The CDR3 coding sequence is TGTGCCTGGAGTGGTCTGGCCCCGGGGAAGTTCTTC. This encodes CAWSGLAPGKFF.

Only a few counts were recorded for this clonotype. This rearrangement joins TRBV2 to TRBJ2-1, with D maybe TRBD2 (5 bases). Trimming pared 8 bases from V and 8 bases from J, leaving 10 bases between. Germline assignment: CDR1 SNHLY and CDR2 FYNNEI. The CDR3 has 11 residues. The CDR3 DNA is TGTGCCAGCCACCGGGATCATGAGCAGTTCTTC. It translates to CASHRDHEQFF.

This chain joins TRBV6-1 and TRBJ1-2, with D tentatively TRBD1 (6 bases). Trimming cost V 7 bases and J 4 bases, with 19 bases left between them. Germline V gene data show CDR1 as MNHNS and CDR2 as SASEGT. The CDR3 has 15 residues. CDR3 nucleotides: TGTGCCAGCATCCAGACAGGAGGCCTCGCCTATGGCTACACCTTC. Its protein product is CASIQTGGLAYGYTF.

V gene TRBV7-2 combines with J gene TRBJ2-7; TRBD1 matches at 11 bases. The germline V gene has CDR1 SGHTA and CDR2 FQGNSA. This CDR3 has 15 amino acids. Trimming cost V 5 bases and J 1 base; bases outside gene matches: 4. DNA of the CDR3: TGTGCCAGCAGCGACGGGACAGGGGGTTCCTACGAGCAGTACTTC. It yields the protein CASSDGTGGSYEQYF.

The V call is TRBV5-6, the J call TRBJ1-2, with a tentative D call TRBD1 (5 bases). V was pared by 6 bases and J by 1 base, with 10 bases between. The CDR3 is made up of 13 amino acids. Per the germline V gene, CDR1 is SGHDT and CDR2 is YYEEEE. DNA for the CDR3: TGTGCCAGCACTACCGACAGTAACTATGGCTACACCTTC. Its translation is CASTTDSNYGYTF.

The chain links TRBV29-1 to TRBJ2-1; D uncertain. This CDR3 is 13 amino acids long. The V end lost 4 bases, the J end lost 2 bases, and 9 bases lay between the germline ends. Per germline, CDR1 SQVTM and CDR2 ANQGSEA. CDR3 region: CSVVSVTYNEQFF. The CDR3, as DNA: TGCAGCGTTGTATCGGTTACCTACAATGAGCAGTTCTTC.

This clonotype was counted only a few times. V gene TRBV6-2 or TRBV6-3 combines with J gene TRBJ2-4, with 8 bases that match TRBD2. The CDR3 is 15 amino acids. CDR1 is MNHEY and CDR2 is SVGEGT in the germline V gene. V was pared by 5 bases and J by 1 base, with 4 bases of the junction left unmatched. The CDR3 sequence: CASSSSGKAKNIQYF. CDR3 in DNA: TGTGCCAGCAGTAGTAGCGGGAAGGCCAAAAACATTCAGTACTTC.

The J gene is TRBJ2-7, the V gene TRBV2; unclear D gene. The V end was cut by 6 bases, the J end by 2 bases, with 5 bases between. The germline gives CDR1 SNHLY, CDR2 FYNNEI. CDR3 length: 11 amino acids. The CDR3 spells CASRETYEQYF. The DNA of the CDR3 is TGTGCCAGCAGGGAAACCTACGAGCAGTACTTC.

This chain uses TRBV20-1 with TRBJ2-3; 14 bases map to TRBD2. Germline assignment: CDR1 DFQATT and CDR2 SNEGSKA (reference sequence). Losses at the gene ends were 6 bases for V and 4 bases for J; bases not matched to a gene: 9. This CDR3 is built from 16 residues. The CDR3 DNA reads as TGCAGTGCCGCGGGACTAGCGGGAGCCCCCCCAGATACGCAGTATTTT. It specifies CSAAGLAGAPPDTQYF.

In this sample, this clonotype turned up a few times. The DNA of the CDR3 is TGCAGCGTTGTAGATACGGACTCCTACGAGCAGTACTTC. Its translation: CSVVDTDSYEQYF. The gene calls are TRBV29-1 and TRBJ2-7; no firm D call. This CDR3 region has 13 residues. CDR1 and CDR2 (germline): SQVTM, ANQGSEA. The V gene lost 4 bases and the J gene lost 0 bases, with 10 bases spanning the gap.

This clonotype has a count of ten or more. The V and J genes are TRBV7-8 and TRBJ2-3; the D call may be TRBD1 or TRBD2 (7 bases each). The germline V gene encodes CDR1 SGHVS and CDR2 FQNEAQ. This CDR3 region has 13 residues. Trimming took off 4 bases at V and 6 bases at J, with 11 bases between the two ends. The CDR3 DNA reads as TGTGCCAGCAGCTCCCAGGGGGGGGATACGCAGTATTTT. Amino acid sequence: CASSSQGGDTQYF.

The rearrangement links TRBV28 to TRBJ1-5; TRBD1 agrees at 12 bases. The junction had 13 bases not matched to a gene; V was cut back by 3 bases and J by 7 bases. The CDR3 is 18 amino acids. Germline CDR1 and CDR2: MDHEN and SYDVKM. The CDR3 sequence is CASSFILRDRGQRQPQHF. CDR3 bases: TGTGCCAGCAGTTTCATACTCCGGGACAGGGGGCAAAGGCAGCCCCAGCATTTT.

This clonotype was picked up a small number of times. This sequence joins TRBV5-1 and TRBJ1-1; D possibly corresponds to TRBD1 (6 bases). Trimming removed 0 bases at V and 5 bases at J, with 14 bases between. The CDR3 consists of 15 residues. Germline V gene sequence: CDR1 SGHRS, CDR2 YFSETQ. In DNA, the CDR3 is TGCGCCAGCAGCTTGGCATCACGAGGGGGGACTGAAGCTTTCTTT. This translates into CASSLASRGGTEAFF. The complete variable domain, with remaining parts taken from reference TRBV5-1 and TRBJ1-1, reads KAGVTQTPRYLIKTRGQQVTLSCSPISGHRSVSWYQQTPGQGLQFLFEYFSETQRNKGNFPGRFSGRQFSNSRSEMNVSTLELGDSALYLCASSLASRGGTEAFFGQGTRLTVV.